This TCR beta chain derives from a study of identical twins. Study outcomes and limitations: Alpha sequences out of frame and shared by twins had excess low generation probability.

In regard to this clonotype: Its matching antigen is unknown.

TCRdb recomputed calls from the 5' RACE reads with MiXCR, one row per CDR3 protein. The sample includes hundreds of thousands of distinct CDR3 sequences, about 18% of them seen just once. This CDR3 region has 13 residues. The V end lost 5 bases, the J end lost 2 bases, and 13 bases lay between the germline ends. CDR1 and CDR2 from the germline V gene are SQVTM and ANQGSEA. The sample was also reused in another study, on T cells expressing NK-cell markers. As that report states: Several of the donors also had these clonotypes leading their CD3+CD56-NKG2C+ fraction. Certain NKG2C+ T cell clones were expanded, and their HCMV specificity remained unclear.

V usage is TRBV29-1 and J usage is TRBJ2-7, with D possibly being TRBD2 (7 bases). The sequencing input was PBMCs. This sequence originates from a woman under 30 in good health. The CDR3 DNA reads TGCAGCGTTAGGGGGGGCGGAACCTACGAGCAGTACTTC. Protein: CSVRGGGTYEQYF.